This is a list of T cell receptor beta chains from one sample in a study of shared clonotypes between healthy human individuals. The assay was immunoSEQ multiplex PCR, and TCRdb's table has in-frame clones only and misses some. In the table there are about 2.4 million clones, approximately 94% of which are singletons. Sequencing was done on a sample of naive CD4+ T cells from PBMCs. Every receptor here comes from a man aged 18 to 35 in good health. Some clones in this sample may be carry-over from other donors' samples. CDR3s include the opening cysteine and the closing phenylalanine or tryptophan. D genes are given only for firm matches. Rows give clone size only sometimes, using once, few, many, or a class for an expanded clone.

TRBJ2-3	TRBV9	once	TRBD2	CASSAGTTSDTQYF	TGTGCCAGCAGCGCCGGGACTACCTCAGATACGCAGTATTTT
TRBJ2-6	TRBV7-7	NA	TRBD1	CASSPQPGQGDSGANVLTF	TGTGCCAGCAGCCCCCAACCGGGACAGGGGGATTCTGGGGCCAACGTCCTGACTTTC
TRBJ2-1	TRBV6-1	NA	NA	CASSGLEARRSYNEQFF	TGTGCCAGCAGTGGACTAGAGGCCCGGCGCTCCTACAATGAGCAGTTCTTC
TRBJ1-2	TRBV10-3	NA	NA	CAISESVEVLHGYTF	TGTGCCATCAGTGAGTCAGTTGAAGTGTTGCATGGCTACACCTTC
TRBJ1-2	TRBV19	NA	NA	CASRLTGQGGNGYTF	TGTGCCAGTAGGCTGACAGGACAAGGCGGGAATGGCTACACCTTC
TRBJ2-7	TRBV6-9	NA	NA	CASSRPARSGEQYF	TGTGCCAGCAGTAGACCCGCTAGGTCCGGCGAGCAGTACTTC
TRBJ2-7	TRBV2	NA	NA	CASSDQGSGYEQYF	TGTGCCAGCAGTGATCAGGGATCCGGCTACGAGCAGTACTTC
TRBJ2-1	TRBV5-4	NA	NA	CASSQEIWDSYNEQFF	TGCGCCAGCAGCCAAGAGATTTGGGACTCCTACAATGAGCAGTTCTTC
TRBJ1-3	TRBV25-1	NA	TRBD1	CASSKSDREGNTIYF	TGTGCCAGCAGTAAATCGGACAGGGAGGGAAACACCATATATTTT
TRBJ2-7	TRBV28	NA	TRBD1	CASSIPGQGAYEQYF	TGTGCCAGCAGTATACCGGGACAGGGGGCCTACGAGCAGTACTTC
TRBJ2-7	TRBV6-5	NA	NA	CASSYLSRSYEQYF	TGTGCCAGCAGTTACCTGTCTAGATCCTACGAGCAGTACTTC
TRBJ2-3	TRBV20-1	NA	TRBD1	CSANRGNTQYF	TGCAGTGCTAACAGGGGGAATACGCAGTATTTT
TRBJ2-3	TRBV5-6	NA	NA	CASSLVGGGIGTQYF	TGTGCCAGCAGCTTGGTGGGAGGCGGGATCGGTACGCAGTATTTT